The TCR beta chain described here comes from a study of blood T cell repertoires in COVID-19. The CDR3 length is 17 residues. V was cut by 0 bases and J by 4 bases, with 19 bases left in between. From germline, CDR1 is SGHAT and CDR2 FQNNGV. The data were produced by immunoSEQ multiplex PCR, yet TCRdb's version contains in-frame clones alone and is incomplete. The table shows approximately 230,000 clones, with 85% to 95% occurring only once. The chain couples TRBV11-2 to TRBJ2-7, with TRBD1 as a possible D gene (8 bases). Input material: PBMCs or T cells enriched from blood (not recorded which). The TCR sequence derives from a woman under 30 who had recovered from COVID-19. In DNA, the CDR3 is TGTGCCAGCAGCTTAGATTGGATGACAGGGGAGGGTTACGAGCAGTACTTC. Protein product: CASSLDWMTGEGYEQYF.